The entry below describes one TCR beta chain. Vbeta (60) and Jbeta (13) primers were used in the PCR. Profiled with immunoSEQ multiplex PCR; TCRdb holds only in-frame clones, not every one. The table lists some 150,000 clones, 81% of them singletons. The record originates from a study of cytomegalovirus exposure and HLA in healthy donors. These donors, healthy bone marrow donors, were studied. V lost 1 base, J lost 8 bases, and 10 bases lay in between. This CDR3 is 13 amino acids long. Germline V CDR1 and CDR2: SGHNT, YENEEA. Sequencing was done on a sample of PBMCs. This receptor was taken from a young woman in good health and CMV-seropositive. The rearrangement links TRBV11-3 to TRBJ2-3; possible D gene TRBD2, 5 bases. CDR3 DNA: TGTGCCAGCAGCTTAGTATCGGGGAGTACGCAGTATTTT. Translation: CASSLVSGSTQYF.